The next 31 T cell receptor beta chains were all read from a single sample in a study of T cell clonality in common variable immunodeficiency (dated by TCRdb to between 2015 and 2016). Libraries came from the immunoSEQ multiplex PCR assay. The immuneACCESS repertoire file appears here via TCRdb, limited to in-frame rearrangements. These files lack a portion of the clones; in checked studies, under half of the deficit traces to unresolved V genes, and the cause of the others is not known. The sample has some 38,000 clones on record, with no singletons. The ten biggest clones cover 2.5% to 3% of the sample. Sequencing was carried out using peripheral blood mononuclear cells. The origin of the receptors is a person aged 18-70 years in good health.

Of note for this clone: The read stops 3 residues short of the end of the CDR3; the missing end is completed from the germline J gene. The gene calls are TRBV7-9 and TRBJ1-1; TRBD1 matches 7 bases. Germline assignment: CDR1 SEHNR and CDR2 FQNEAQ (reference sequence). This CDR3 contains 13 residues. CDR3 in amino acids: CSARGTANTEAFF. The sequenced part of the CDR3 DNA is TGTTCCGCCCGTGGGACAGCGAACACTGAA.

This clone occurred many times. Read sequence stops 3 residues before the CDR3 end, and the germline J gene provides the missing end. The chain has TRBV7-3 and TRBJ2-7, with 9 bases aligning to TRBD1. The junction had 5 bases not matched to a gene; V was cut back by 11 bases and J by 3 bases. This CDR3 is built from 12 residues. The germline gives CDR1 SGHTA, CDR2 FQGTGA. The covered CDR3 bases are TGTGCCGAGGACAGGGGATACTACGAG. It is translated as CAEDRGYYE. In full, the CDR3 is CAEDRGYYEQYF.

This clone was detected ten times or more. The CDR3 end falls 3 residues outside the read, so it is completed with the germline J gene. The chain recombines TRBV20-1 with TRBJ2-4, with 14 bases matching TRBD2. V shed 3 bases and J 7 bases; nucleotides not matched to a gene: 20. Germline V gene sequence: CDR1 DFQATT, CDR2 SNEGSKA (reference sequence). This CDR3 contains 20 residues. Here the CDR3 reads CSARPGLTSGRAIGVNIQYF. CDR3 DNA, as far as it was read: TGCAGTGCTAGGCCCGGGCTGACTAGCGGGAGGGCCATAGGGGTGAACATT.

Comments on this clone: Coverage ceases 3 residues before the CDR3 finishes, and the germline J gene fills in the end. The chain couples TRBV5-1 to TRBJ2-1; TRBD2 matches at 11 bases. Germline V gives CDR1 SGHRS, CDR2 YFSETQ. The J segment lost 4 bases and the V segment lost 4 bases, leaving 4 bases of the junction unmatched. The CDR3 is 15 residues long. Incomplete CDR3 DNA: TGCGCCAGCAGCGAGGGACTAGCGGTGTACAATGAG. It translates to CASSEGLAVYNE. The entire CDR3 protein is CASSEGLAVYNEQFF.

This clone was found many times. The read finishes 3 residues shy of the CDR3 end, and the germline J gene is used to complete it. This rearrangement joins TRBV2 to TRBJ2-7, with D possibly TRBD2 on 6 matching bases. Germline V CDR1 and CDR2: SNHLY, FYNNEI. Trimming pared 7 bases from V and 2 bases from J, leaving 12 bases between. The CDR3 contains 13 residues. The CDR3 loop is CASIGAGTYEQYF. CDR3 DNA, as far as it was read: TGTGCCAGCATAGGCGCGGGAACCTACGAG.

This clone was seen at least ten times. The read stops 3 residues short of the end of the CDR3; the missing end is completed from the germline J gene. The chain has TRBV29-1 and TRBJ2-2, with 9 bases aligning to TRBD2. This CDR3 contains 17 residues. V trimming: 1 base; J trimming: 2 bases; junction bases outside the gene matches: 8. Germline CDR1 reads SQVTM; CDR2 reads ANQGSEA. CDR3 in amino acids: CSVEGARLAGNTGELFF. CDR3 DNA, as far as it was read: TGCAGCGTTGAAGGAGCGCGGCTAGCGGGAAACACCGGGGAG.

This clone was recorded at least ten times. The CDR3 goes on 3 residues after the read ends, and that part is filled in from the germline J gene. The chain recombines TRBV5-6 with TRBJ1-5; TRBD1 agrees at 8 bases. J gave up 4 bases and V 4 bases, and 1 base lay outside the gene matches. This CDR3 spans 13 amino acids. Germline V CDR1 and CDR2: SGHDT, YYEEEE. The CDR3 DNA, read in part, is TGTGCCAGCAGCACAGGGGGTAATCAGCCC. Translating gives CASSTGGNQP. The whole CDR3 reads CASSTGGNQPQHF.

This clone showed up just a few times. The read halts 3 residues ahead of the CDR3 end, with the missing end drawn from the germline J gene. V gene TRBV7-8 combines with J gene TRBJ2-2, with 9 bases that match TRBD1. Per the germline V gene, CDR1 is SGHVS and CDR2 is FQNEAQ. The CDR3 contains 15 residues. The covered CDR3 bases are TGTGCCAGCAGCCCCCAACAGGGGGCGAATTCACCG. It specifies CASSPQQGANSP. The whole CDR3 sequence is CASSPQQGANSPLFF.

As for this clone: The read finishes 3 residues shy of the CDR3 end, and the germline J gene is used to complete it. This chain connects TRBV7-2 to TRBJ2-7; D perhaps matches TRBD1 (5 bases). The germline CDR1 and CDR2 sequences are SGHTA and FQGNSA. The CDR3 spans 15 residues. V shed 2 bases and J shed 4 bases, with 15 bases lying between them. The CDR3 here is CASSLSGRGQYEQYF. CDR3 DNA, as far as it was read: TGTGCCAGCAGCTTAAGTGGAAGGGGCCAATACGAG. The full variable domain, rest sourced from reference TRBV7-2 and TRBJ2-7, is GAGVSQSPSNKVTEKGKDVELRCDPISGHTALYWYRQSLGQGLEFLIYFQGNSAPDKSGLPSDRFSAERTGGSVSTLTIQRTQQEDSAVYLCASSLSGRGQYEQYFGPGTRLTVT.

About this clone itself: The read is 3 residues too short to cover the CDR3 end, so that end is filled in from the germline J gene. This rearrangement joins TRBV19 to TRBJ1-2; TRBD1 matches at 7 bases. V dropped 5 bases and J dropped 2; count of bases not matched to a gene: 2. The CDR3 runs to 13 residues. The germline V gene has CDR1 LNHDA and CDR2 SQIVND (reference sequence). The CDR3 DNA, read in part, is TGTGCCAGTAGTCGGGACAGCAACTATGGC. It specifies CASSRDSNYG. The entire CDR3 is CASSRDSNYGYTF.

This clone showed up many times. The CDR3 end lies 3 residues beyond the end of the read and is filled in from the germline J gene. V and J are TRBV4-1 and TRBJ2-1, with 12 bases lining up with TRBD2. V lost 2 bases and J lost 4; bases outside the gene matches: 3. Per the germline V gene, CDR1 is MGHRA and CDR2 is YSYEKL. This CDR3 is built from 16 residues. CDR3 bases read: TGCGCCAGCAGCCAACAGCTAGCGGGAGGGTACAATGAG. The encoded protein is CASSQQLAGGYNE. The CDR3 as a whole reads CASSQQLAGGYNEQFF.

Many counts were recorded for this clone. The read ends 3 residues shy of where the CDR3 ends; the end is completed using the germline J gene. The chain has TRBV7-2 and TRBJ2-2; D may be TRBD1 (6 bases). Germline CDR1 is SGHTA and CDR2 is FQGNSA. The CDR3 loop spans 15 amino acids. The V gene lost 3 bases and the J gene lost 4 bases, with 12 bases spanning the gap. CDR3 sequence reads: CASSLSTGFTGELFF. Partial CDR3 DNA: TGTGCCAGCAGCTTGAGTACAGGGTTCACCGGGGAG.

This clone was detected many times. Incomplete CDR3 DNA: TGCGCCAGCAGCCGGGGACAGAAGTTGAACACCGGGGAG. Translating gives CASSRGQKLNTGE. The entire CDR3 reads CASSRGQKLNTGELFF. The J gene is TRBJ2-2, the V gene TRBV5-1; 7 bases agree with TRBD1. The sequenced fragment ends 3 residues before the CDR3 boundary, so the rest is inferred from the germline J gene. Germline trimming cut 4 bases from V and 1 base from J; bases unmatched to any gene: 7. Germline V gene sequence: CDR1 SGHRS, CDR2 YFSETQ. CDR3 length equals 16 residues.

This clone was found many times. The CDR3 reads CASSILADLAKNIQYF. CDR3 bases read: TGCGCCAGCAGCATCCTAGCGGACCTAGCCAAAAACATT. The chain joins TRBV4-1 to TRBJ2-4; 7 bases are a match to TRBD2. The sequenced fragment ends 3 residues before the CDR3 boundary, so the rest is inferred from the germline J gene. Trimming at V came to 5 bases and at J to 0 bases, leaving 7 bases not matched to a gene. The germline V gene has CDR1 MGHRA and CDR2 YSYEKL. The CDR3 consists of 16 residues.

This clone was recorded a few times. The DNA read from the CDR3 is TGTGCCAGCAGTTTATTAGCCGGAGTCGGCGAG. This encodes CASSLLAGVGE. In full, the CDR3 reads CASSLLAGVGEQYF. V is TRBV27 and J is TRBJ2-7; no firm D call. The read is 3 residues too short to cover the CDR3 end, so that end is filled in from the germline J gene. The germline CDR1 and CDR2 sequences are MNHEY and SMNVEV (reference sequence). V gave up 1 base and J gave up 6 bases, with 13 bases separating them. CDR3 length: 14 amino acids.

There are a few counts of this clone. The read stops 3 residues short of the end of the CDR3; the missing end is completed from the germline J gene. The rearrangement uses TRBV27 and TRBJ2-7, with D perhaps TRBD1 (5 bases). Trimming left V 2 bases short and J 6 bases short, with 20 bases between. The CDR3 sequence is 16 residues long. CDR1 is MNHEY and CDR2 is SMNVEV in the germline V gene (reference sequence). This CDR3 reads CASSLDFLGAHFEQYF. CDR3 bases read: TGTGCCAGCAGTTTAGACTTTTTAGGGGCGCATTTCGAG.

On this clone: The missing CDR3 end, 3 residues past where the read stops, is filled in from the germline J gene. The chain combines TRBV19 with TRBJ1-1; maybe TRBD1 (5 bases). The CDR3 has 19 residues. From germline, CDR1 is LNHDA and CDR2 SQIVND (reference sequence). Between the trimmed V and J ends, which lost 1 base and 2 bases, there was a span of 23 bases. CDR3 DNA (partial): TGTGCCAGTAGTATAGGGATTAGAGGGAGTGGGGCCCCAAACACTGAA. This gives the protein CASSIGIRGSGAPNTE. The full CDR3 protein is CASSIGIRGSGAPNTEAFF.

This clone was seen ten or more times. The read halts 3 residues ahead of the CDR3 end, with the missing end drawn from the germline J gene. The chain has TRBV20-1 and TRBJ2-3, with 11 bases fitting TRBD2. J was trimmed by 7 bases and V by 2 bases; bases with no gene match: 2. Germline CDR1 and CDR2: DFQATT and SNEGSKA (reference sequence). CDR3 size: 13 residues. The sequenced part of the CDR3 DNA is TGCAGTGCTAGACTAGCGGGGGGCAATACG. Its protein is CSARLAGGNT. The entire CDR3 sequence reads CSARLAGGNTQYF.

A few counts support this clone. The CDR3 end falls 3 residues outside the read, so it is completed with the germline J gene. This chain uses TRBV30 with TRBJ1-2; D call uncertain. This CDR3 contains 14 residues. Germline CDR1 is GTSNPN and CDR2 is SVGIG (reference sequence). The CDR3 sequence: CAWSNFVETDTYTF. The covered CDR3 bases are TGTGCCTGGAGTAACTTCGTAGAAACAGATACC.

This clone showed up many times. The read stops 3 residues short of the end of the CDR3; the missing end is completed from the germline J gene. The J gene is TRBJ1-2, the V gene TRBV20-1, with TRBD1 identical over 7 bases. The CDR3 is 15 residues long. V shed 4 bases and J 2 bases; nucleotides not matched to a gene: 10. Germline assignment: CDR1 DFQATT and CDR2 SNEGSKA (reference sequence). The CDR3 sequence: CSAKQPLQGNYGYTF. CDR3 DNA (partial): TGCAGTGCTAAACAACCTCTACAGGGGAACTATGGC.

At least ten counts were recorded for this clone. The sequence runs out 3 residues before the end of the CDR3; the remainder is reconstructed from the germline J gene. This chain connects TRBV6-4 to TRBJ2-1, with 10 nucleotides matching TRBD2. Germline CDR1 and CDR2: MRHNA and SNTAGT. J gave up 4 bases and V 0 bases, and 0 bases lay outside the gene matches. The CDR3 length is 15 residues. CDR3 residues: CASSDSTSGYNEQFF. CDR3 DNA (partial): TGTGCCAGCAGTGACTCGACTAGCGGGTACAATGAG.

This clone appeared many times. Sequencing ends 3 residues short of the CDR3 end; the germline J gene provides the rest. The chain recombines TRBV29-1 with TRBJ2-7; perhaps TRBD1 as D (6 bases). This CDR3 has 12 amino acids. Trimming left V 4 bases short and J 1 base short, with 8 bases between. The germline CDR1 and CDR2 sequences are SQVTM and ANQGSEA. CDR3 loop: CSVGQASYEQYF. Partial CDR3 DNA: TGCAGCGTTGGACAGGCATCCTACGAG.

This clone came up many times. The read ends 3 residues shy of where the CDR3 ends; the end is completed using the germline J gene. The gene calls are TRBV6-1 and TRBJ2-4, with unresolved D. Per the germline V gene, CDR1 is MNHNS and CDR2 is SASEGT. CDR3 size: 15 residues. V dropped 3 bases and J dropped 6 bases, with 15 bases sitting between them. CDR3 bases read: TGTGCCAGCAGTGAGGGTCTCCTCGGCGGAAACATT. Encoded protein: CASSEGLLGGNI. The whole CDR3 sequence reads CASSEGLLGGNIQYF.

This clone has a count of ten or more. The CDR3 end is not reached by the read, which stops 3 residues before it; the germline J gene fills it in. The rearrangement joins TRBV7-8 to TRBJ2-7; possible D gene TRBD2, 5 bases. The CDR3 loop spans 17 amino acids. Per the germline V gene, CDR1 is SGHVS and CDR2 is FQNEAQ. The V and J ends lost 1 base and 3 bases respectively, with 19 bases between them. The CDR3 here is CASSLGQRWETNYEQYF. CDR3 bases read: TGTGCCAGCAGCTTAGGGCAAAGGTGGGAGACTAACTACGAG. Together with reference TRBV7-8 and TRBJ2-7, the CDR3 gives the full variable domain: GAGVSQSPRYKVAKRGQDVALRCDPISGHVSLFWYQQALGQGPEFLTYFQNEAQLDKSGLPSDRFFAERPEGSVSTLKIQRTQQEDSAVYLCASSLGQRWETNYEQYFGPGTRLTVT.

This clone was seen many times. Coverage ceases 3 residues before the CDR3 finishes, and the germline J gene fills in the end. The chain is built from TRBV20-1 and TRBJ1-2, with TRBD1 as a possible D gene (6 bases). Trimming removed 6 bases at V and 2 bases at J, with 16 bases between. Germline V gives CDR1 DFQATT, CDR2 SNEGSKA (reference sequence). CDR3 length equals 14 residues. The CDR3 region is CSAYDHTGNYGYTF. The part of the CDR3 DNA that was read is TGCAGTGCCTACGATCACACAGGGAACTATGGC.

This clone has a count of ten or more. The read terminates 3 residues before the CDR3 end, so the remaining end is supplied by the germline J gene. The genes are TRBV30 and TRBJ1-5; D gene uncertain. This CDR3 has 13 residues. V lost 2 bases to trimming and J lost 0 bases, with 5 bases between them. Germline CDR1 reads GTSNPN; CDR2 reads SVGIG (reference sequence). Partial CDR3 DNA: TGTGCCTGGAGTAAGGGTAGCAATCAGCCC. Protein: CAWSKGSNQP. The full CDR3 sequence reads CAWSKGSNQPQHF.

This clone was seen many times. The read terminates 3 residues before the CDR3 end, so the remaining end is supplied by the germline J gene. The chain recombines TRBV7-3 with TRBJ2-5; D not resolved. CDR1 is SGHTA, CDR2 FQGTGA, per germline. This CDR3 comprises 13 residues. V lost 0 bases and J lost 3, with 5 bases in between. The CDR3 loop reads CASSLTREETQYF. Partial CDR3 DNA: TGTGCCAGCAGCTTAACTCGGGAAGAGACC.

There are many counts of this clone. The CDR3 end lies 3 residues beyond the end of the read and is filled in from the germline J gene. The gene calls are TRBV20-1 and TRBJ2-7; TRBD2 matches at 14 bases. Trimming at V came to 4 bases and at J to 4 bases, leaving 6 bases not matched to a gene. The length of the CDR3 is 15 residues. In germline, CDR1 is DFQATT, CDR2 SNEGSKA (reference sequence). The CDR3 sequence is CSATPGTSGRYEQYF. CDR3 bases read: TGCAGTGCTACACCCGGGACTAGCGGGAGATACGAG.

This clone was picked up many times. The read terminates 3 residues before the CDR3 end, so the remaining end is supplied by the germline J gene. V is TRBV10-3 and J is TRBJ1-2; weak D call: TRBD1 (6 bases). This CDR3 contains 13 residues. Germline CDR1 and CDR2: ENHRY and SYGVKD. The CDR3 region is CATTQGTLGGYTF. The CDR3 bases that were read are TGTGCCACCACACAGGGAACATTAGGGGGC.

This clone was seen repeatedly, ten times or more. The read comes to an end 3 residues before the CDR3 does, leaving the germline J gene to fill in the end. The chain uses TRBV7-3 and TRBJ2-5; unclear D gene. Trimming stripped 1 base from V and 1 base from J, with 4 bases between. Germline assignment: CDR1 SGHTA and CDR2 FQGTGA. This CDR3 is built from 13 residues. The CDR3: CASSLMAQETQYF. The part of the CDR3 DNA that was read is TGTGCCAGCAGCTTAATGGCCCAAGAGACC.

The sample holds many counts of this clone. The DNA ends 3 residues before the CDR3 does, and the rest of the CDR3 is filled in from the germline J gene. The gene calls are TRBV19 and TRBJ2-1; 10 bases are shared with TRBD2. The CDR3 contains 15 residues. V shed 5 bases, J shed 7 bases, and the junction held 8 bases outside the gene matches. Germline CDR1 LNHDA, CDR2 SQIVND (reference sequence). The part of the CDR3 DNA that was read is TGTGCCAGTAGTCAACATAGCGGGAGGTATAATGAG. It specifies CASSQHSGRYNE. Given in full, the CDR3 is CASSQHSGRYNEQFF.